This T cell receptor (beta chain) was recovered during a study of human T cells and chemical hapten exposure. Study-level points and caveats: Counts of TCRs above 1 in 1000 frequency stayed unchanged with DPC sensitization.

The germline V gene has CDR1 SQVTM and CDR2 ANQGSEA. The CDR3 covers 10 residues. The germline V and J ends were trimmed by 3 bases and 4 bases, with 3 bases remaining between them. TCRdb re-called the RACE reads with MiXCR, one entry per CDR3 protein. In the table there are 80,000 to 95,000 distinct CDR3 sequences, roughly 11% of which are singletons. This clonotype came up many times. Its antigen is currently unknown. The time point is: patch test 2, 6 weeks after DPC sensitization. The treatment was: therapeutic diphenylcyclopropenone sensitization with weekly scalp DPC. The chain combines TRBV29-1 with TRBJ1-2; the D is unclear. The source is a man aged 18 to 35 with alopecia areata. Some clones in this sample may be carry-over from other donors' samples. The sequenced sample was whole blood, obtained in connection with sensitization to the hapten diphenylcyclopropenone (DPC). CDR3 sequence: CSVDSYGYTF. In nucleotides, the CDR3 is TGCAGCGTTGACAGCTATGGCTACACCTTC.